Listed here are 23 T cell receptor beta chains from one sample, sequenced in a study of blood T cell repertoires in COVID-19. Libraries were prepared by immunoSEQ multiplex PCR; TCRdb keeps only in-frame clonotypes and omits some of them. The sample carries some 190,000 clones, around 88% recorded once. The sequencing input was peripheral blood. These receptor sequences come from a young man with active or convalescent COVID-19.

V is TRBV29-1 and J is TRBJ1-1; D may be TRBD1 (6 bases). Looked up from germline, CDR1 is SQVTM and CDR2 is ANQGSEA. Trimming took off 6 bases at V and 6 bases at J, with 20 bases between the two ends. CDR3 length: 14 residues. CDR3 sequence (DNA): TGCAGCGTGGAGGAACAGGGTATTCGGTCTGAAGCTTTCTTT. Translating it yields CSVEEQGIRSEAFF.

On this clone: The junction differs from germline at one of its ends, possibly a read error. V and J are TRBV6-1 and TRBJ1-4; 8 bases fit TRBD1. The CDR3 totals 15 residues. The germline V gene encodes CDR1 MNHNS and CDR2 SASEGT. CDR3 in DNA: TGTGCCAGCAGCGAAGCTACAGGGGGAGGGGAAAAACTGTTTTTT. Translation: CASSEATGGGEKLFF.

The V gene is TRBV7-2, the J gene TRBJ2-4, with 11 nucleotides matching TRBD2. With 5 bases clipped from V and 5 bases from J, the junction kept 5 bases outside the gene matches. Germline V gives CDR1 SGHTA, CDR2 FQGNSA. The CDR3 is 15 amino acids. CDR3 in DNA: TGTGCCAGCAGCGCCATAGCGGGAGGGGAAAACATTCAGTACTTC. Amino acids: CASSAIAGGENIQYF.

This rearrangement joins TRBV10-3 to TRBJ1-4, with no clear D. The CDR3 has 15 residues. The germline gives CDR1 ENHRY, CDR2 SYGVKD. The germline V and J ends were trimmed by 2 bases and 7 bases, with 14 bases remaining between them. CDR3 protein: CAISEVEGTVEKLFF. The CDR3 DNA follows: TGTGCCATCAGTGAGGTAGAGGGAACGGTTGAAAAACTGTTTTTT.

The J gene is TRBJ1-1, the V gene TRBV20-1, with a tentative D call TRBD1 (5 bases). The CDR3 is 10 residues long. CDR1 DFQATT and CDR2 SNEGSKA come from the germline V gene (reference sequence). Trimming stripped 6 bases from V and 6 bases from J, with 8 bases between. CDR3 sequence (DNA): TGCAGTGCCGCAGGGTCTGAAGCTTTCTTT. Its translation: CSAAGSEAFF.

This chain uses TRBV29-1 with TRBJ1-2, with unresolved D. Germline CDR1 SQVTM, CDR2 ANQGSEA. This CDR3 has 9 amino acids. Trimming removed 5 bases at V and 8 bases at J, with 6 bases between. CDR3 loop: CSVIQGYTF. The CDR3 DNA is TGCAGCGTTATTCAGGGCTACACCTTC.

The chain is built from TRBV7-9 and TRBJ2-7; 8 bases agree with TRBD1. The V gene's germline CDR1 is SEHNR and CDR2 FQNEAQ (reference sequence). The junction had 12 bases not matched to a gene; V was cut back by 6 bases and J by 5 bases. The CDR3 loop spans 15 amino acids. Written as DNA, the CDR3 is TGTGCCAGCAGTTACGGACAGGGTAGGGGAAACGAGCAGTACTTC. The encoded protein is CASSYGQGRGNEQYF.

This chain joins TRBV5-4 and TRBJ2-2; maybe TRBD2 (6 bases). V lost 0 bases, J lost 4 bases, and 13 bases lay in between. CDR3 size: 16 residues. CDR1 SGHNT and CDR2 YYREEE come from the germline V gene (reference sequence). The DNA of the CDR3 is TGTGCCAGCAGCTTGGTGGGTAGGGGACTCACCGGGGAGCTGTTTTTT. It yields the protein CASSLVGRGLTGELFF.

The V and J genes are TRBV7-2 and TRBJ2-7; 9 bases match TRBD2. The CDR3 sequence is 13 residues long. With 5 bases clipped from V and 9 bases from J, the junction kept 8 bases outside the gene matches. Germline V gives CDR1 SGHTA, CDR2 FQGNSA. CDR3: CASSPRDSGRQYF. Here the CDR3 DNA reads TGTGCCAGCAGCCCCCGTGATAGCGGGAGGCAGTACTTC.

DNA for the CDR3: TGCGCCAGCAGCCAGGCCGGACAGGGGGCGCGGGAGACCCAGTACTTC. Translating it yields CASSQAGQGARETQYF. V gene TRBV5-1 combines with J gene TRBJ2-5; 11 bases are shared with TRBD1. With 4 bases clipped from V and 5 bases from J, the junction kept 10 bases outside the gene matches. Germline loops: CDR1 SGHRS, CDR2 YFSETQ. The CDR3 loop spans 16 amino acids.

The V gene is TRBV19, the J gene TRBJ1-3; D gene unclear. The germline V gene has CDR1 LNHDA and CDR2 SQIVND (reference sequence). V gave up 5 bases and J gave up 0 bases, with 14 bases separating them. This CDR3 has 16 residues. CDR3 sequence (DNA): TGTGCCAGTAGTCCCCCGAGGTCCCGCTCTGGAAACACCATATATTTT. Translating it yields CASSPPRSRSGNTIYF.

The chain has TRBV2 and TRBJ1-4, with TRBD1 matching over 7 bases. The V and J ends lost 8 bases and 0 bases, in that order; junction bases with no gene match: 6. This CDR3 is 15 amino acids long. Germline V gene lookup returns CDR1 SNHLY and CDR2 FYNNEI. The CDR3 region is CASVRQGSTNEKLFF. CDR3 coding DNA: TGTGCCAGCGTGAGACAGGGCTCAACTAATGAAAAACTGTTTTTT.

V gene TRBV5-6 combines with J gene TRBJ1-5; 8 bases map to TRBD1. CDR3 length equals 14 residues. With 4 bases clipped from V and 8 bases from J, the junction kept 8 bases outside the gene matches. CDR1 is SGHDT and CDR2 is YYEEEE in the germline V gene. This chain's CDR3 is CASSLRTGPKPQHF. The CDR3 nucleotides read TGTGCCAGCAGCCTCAGGACAGGGCCGAAGCCCCAGCATTTT.

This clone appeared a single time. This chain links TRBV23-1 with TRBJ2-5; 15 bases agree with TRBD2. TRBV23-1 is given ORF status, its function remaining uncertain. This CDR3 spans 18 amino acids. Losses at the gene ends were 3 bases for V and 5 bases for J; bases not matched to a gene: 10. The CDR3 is CASSHLGLAGGVSETQYF. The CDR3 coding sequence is TGCGCCAGCAGTCACCTGGGACTAGCGGGAGGAGTGAGTGAGACCCAGTACTTC.

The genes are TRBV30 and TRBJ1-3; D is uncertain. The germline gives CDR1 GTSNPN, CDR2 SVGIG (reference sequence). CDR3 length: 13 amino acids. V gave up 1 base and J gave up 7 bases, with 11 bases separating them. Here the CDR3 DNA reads TGTGCCTGGAGTGGTCTTAGGGAGAACACCATATATTTT. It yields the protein CAWSGLRENTIYF.

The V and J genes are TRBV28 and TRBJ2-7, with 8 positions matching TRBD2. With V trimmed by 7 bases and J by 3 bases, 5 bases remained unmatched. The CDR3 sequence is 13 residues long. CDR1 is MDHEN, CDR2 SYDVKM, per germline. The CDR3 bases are TGTGCCAGCACGAGCGGGAGTGTCTACGAGCAGTACTTC. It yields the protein CASTSGSVYEQYF.

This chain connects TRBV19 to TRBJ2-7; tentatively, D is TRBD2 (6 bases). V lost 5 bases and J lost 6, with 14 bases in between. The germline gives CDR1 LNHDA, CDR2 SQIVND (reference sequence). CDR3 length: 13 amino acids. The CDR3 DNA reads TGTGCCAGTAGTGGGACTGGGTCCCTCGAGCAGTACTTC. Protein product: CASSGTGSLEQYF.

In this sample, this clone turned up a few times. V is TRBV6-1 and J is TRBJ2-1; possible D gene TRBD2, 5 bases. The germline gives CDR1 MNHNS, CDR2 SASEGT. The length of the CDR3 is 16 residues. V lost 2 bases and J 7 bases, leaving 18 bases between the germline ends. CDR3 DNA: TGTGCCAGCAGTGAATCGGGCGGGCTACGTCGGAATGAGCAGTTCTTC. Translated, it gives CASSESGGLRRNEQFF.

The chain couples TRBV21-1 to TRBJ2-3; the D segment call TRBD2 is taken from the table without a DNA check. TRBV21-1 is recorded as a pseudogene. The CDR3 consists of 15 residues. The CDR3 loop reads CASVRAGGSPDTQYF. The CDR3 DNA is TGTGCCAGCGTTAGGGCGGGAGGGTCGCCAGATACGCAGTATTTT.

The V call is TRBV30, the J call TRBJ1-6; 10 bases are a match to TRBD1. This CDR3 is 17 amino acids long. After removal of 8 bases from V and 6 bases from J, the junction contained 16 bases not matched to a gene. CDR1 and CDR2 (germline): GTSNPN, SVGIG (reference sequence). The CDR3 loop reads CAGSSGTGDSFNSPLHF. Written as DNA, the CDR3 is TGTGCCGGGTCCTCCGGGACAGGGGACAGTTTTAATTCACCCCTCCACTTT. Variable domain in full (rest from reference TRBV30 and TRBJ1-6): SQTIHQWPATLVQPVGSPLSLECTVEGTSNPNLYWYRQAAGRGLQLLFYSVGIGQISSEVPQNLSASRPQDRQFILSSKKLLLSDSGFYLCAGSSGTGDSFNSPLHFGNGTRLTVT.

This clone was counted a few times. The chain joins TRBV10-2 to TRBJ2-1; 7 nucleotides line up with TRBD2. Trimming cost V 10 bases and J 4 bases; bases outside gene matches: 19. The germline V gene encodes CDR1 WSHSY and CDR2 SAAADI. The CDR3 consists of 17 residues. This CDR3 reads CATTGGKGSSPYNEQFF. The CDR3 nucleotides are TGCGCCACCACCGGGGGGAAGGGTAGCTCCCCGTACAATGAGCAGTTCTTC.

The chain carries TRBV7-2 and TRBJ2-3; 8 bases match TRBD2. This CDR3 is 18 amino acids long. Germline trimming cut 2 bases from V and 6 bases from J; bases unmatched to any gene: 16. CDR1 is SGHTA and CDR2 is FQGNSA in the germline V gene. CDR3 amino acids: CASSLQTGGVIGQDTQYF. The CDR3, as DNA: TGTGCCAGCAGCTTACAAACGGGAGGGGTAATTGGGCAGGATACGCAGTATTTT.

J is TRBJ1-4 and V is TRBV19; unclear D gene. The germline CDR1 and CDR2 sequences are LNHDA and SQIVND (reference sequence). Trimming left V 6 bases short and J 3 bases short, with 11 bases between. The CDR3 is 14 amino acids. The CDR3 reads CASRPPAANEKLFF. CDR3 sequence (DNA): TGTGCCAGTAGACCGCCTGCGGCTAATGAAAAACTGTTTTTT.